The clone carrying this T cell receptor beta chain has only a few counts. The data were taken from a study of blood T cell repertoires in COVID-19. In the study overall: Sources were T cells, B-cell-depleted T cells, or PBMCs; the material itself was cDNA or gDNA.

V lost 1 base and J lost 4; bases outside the gene matches: 11. This CDR3 is built from 19 residues. Germline CDR1 and CDR2: MGHRA and YSYEKL. Per the study methods: Reference gene primer amplification in the assay estimated nucleated cell counts. The table came from immunoSEQ multiplex PCR; TCRdb's copy has only in-frame clones and leaves some out. V and J calls plus clone size are reproduced from that table; the DNA served to infer D and trimming. Among 55,000 to 80,000 clones listed, more than 60% were seen once. What was sequenced was peripheral blood. The chain employs TRBV4-1 and TRBJ1-5; 12 positions agree with TRBD1. This sequence originates from a woman older than 75 with active or convalescent COVID-19. The CDR3 DNA is TGCGCCAGCAGCCAAGGACCCGGGACAGGGGGCGAGGGGAATCAGCCCCAGCATTTT. The encoded protein is CASSQGPGTGGEGNQPQHF.